The TCR beta chain described here comes from a study of T cell responses to AZD1222 COVID-19 vaccine. Repertoires were generated with immunoSEQ multiplex PCR, while TCRdb's copy carries only in-frame clones and drops some. The sample lists roughly 43,000 clones, roughly 77% occurring once. The CDR3 length is 14 residues. V was cut by 3 bases and J by 4 bases, with 12 bases left in between. Per the germline V gene, CDR1 is LGHDT and CDR2 is YNNKEL (reference sequence). The genes are TRBV3-1 (or the pseudogene TRBV3-2) and TRBJ1-2, with a weak D call TRBD1 (5 bases). The sequence was collected from an adult who received the MenACWY meningococcal vaccine as a control. Sequencing was performed on peripheral blood, taken 28 days after the second dose of the MenACWY control vaccine. CDR3 nucleotide sequence: TGTGCCAGCAGCCATTACGGGACCCTCTATGGCTACACCTTC. Amino acids: CASSHYGTLYGYTF.